The sequence of this T cell receptor beta chain was determined in a study of blood T cell repertoires in COVID-19. Between the trimmed V and J ends, which lost 2 bases and 5 bases, there was a span of 18 bases. CDR1 is SGHTA and CDR2 is FQGNSA in the germline V gene. The CDR3 loop spans 16 amino acids. Participants were aged roughly 18 to 90 years from some 24 US areas. Assay: immunoSEQ multiplex PCR; the TCRdb copy retains only in-frame clones and omits some. The sample shows 200,000 to 250,000 clones, under 90% of them seen only once. This chain joins TRBV7-2 and TRBJ1-1; possible D gene TRBD1, 5 bases. This TCR was recovered from a man in his 60s who had recovered from COVID-19. Material for sequencing was PBMCs or T cells enriched from blood (not recorded which). Written as DNA, the CDR3 is TGTGCCAGCAGCTTACATGTCTCCGGGGGTCGAACTGAAGCTTTCTTT. Amino acid sequence: CASSLHVSGGRTEAFF.